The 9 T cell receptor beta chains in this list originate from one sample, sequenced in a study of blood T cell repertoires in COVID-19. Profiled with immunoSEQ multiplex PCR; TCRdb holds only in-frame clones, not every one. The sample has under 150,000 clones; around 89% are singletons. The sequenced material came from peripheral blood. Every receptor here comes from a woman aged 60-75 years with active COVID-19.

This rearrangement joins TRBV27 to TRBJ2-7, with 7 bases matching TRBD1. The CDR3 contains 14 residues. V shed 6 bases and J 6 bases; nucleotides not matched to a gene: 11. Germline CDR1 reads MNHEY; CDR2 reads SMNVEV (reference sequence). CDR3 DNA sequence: TGTGCCAGCAGCGTCCTAGGGACAGCAATCGAGCAGTACTTC. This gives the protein CASSVLGTAIEQYF.

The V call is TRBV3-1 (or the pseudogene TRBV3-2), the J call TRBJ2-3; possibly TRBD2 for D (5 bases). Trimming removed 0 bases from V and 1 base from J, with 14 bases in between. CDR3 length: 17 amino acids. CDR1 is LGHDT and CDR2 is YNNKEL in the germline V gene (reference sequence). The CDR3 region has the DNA TGTGCCAGCAGCCAAGATCAAGCTAGCCGGGGCACAGATACGCAGTATTTT. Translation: CASSQDQASRGTDTQYF.

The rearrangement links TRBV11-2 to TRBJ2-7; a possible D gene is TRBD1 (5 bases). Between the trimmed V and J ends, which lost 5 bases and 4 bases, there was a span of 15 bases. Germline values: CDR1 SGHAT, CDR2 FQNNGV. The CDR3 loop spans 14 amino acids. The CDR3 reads CASSRELQGYEQYF. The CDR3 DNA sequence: TGTGCCAGCAGCCGCGAACTGCAGGGATACGAGCAGTACTTC. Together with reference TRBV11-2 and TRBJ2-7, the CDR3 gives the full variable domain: EAGVAQSPRYKIIEKRQSVAFWCNPISGHATLYWYQQILGQGPKLLIQFQNNGVVDDSQLPKDRFSAERLKGVDSTLKIQPAKLEDSAVYLCASSRELQGYEQYFGPGTRLTVT.

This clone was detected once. In nucleotides, the CDR3 is TGTGCCAGCAGGCAGGGCCTCCAAGAGACCCAGTACTTC. Translated: CASRQGLQETQYF. The rearrangement links TRBV3-1 (or the pseudogene TRBV3-2) to TRBJ2-5; the D gene is possibly TRBD1 (5 bases). The CDR3 extends over 13 amino acids. Per germline, CDR1 LGHDT and CDR2 YNNKEL (reference sequence). Trimming shortened V by 6 bases and J by 1 base, and 9 bases separated the two germline ends.

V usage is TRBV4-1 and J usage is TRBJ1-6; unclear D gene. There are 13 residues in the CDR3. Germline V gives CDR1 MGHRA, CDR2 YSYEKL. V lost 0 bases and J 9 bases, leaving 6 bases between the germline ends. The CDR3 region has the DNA TGCGCCAGCAGCCAAGACGCGGGTTCACCCCTCCACTTT. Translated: CASSQDAGSPLHF.

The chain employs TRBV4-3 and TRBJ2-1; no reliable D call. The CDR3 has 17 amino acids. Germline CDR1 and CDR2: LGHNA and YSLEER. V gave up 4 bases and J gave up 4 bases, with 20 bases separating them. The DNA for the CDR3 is TGCGCCAGCAGCCCTACCTGGGCCGACCAAGCTTACAATGAGCAGTTCTTC. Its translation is CASSPTWADQAYNEQFF.

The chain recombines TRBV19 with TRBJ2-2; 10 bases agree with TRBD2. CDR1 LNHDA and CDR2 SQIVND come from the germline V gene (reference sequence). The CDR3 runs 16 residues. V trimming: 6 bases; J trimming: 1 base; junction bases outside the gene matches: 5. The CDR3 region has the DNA TGTGCCAGTAGGGGAGGACTAGCGGTGAACACCGGGGAGCTGTTTTTT. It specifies CASRGGLAVNTGELFF.

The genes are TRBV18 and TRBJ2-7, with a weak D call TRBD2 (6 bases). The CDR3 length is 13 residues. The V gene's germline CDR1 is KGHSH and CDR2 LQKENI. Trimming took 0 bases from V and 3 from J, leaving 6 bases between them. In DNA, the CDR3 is TGTGCCAGCTCACCACCGACTAGCTACGAGCAGTACTTC. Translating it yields CASSPPTSYEQYF.

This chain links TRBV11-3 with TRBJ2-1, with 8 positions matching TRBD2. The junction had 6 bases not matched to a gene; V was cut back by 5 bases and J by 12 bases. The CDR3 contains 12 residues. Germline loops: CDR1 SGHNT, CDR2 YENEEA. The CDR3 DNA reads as TGTGCCAGCAGCCTGCCGGCGGGGGGGCAGTTCTTC. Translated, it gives CASSLPAGGQFF.